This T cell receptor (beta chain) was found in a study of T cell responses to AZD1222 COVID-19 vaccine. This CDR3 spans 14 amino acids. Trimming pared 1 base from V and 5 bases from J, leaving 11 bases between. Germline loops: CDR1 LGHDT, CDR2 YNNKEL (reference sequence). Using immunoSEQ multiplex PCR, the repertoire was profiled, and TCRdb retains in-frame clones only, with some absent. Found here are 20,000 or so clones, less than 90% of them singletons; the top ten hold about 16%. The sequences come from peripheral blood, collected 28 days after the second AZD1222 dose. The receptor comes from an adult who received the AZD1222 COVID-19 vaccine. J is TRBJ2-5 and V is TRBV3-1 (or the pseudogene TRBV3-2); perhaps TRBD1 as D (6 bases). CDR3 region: CASSQAGAGETQYF. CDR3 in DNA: TGTGCCAGCAGCCAAGCAGGGGCCGGGGAGACCCAGTACTTC.